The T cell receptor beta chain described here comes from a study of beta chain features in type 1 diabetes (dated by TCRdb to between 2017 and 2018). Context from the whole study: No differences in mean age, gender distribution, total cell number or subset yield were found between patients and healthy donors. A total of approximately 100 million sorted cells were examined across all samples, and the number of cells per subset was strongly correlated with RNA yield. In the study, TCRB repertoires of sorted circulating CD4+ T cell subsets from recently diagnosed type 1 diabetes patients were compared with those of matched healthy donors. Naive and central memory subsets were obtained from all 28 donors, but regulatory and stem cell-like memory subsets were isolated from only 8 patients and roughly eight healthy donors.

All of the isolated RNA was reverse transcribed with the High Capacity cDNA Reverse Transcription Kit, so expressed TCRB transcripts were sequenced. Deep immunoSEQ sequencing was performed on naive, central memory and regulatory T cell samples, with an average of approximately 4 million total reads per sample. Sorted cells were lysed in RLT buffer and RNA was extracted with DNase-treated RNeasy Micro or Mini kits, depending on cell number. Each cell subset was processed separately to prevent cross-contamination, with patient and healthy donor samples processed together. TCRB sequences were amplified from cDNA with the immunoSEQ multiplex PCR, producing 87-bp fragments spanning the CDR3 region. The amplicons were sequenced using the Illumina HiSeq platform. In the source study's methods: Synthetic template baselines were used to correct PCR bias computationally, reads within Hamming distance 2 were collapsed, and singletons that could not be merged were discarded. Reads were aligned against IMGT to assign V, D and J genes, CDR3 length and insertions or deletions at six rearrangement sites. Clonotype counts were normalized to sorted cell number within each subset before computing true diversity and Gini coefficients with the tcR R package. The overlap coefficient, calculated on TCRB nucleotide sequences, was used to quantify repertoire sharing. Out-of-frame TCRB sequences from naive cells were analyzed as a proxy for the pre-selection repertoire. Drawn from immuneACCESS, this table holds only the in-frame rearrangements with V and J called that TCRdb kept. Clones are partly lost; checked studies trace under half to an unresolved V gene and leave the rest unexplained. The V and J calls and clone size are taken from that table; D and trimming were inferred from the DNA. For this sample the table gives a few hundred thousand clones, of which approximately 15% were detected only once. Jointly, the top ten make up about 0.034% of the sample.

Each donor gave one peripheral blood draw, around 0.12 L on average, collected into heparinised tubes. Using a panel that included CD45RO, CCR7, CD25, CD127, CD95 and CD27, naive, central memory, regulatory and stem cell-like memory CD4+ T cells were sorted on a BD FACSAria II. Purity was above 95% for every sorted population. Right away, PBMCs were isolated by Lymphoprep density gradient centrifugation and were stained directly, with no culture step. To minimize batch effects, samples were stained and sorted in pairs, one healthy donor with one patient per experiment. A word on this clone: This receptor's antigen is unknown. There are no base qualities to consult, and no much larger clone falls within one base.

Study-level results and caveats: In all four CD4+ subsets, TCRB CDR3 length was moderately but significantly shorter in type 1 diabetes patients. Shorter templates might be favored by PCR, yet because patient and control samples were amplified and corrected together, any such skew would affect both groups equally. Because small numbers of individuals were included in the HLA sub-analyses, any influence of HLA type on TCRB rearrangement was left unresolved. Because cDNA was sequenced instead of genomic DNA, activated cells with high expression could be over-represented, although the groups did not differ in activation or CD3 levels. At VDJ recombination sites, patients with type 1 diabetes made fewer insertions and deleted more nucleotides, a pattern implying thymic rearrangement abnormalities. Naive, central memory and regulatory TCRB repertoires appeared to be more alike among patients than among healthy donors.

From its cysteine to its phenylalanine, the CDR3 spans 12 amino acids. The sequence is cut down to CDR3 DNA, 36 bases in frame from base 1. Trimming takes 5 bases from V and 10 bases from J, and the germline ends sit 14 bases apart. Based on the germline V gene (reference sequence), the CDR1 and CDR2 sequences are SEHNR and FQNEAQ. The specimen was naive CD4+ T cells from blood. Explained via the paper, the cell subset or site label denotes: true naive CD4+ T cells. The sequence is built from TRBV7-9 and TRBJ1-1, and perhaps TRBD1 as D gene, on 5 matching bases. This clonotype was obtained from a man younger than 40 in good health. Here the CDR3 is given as CASSPAGWGAFF. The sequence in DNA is TGTGCCAGCAGCCCGGCAGGGTGGGGAGCTTTCTTT.